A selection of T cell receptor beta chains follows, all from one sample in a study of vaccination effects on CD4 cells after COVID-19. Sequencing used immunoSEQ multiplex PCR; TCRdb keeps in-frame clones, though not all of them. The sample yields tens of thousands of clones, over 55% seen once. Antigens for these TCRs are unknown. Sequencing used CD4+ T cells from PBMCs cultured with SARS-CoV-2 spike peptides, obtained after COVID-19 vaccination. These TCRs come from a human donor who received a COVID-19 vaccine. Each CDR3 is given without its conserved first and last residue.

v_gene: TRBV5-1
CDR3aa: ASSHNRVEVNTEAF

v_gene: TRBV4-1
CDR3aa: ASSPGWVTYEQY

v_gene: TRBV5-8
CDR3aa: ASSLLSGRNTEAF

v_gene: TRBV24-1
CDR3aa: ATRQDTEAF

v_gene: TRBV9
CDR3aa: ASSDLRDAADTQY

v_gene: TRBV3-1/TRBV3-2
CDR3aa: ASSQVLAGVSTGELF

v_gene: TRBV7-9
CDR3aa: ASSIASSRNTEAF

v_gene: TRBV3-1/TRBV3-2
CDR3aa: ASSQLGGGAGELF

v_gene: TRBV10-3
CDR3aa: AISVGGTNTDTQY

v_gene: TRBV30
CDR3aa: AGQLNTEAF

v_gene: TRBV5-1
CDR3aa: ASSLGGPEDTQY

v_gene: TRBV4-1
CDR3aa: ASSQEGYLGGYT

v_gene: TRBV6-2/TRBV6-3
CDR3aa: ASSYLGQNYGYT

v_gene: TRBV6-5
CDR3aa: ASSYSAGAYGYT

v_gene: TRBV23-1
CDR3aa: ASRYFGAYEQY

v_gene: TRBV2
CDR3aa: ASSESRVGTEAF

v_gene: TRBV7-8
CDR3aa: ASRSGMSATNEKLF

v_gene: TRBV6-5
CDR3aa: ASSYMVSTETQY

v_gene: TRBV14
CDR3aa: ASSLEGSGLYNEQF

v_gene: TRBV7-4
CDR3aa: ASTRCTYNEQF

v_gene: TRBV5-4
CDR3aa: ASSRGPDGVNYGYT

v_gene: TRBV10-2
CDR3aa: ASSTGTGYEQY

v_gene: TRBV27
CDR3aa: ASSLRRTGTSGTYEQY

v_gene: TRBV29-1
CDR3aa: SVDSAGGLYYGYT

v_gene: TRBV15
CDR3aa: ATSRDPGISYNEQF

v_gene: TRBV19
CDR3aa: ASSISAGTVETQY

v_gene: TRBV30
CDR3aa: AWGHSNTEAF

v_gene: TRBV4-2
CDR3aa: ASSRPDRGNTEAF

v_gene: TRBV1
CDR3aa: TSSQGDKIDEQY

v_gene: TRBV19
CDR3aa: ATIGPGYGYT

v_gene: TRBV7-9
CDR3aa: ASIPDRANTGELF

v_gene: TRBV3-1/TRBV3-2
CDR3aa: ASSQMGQAADTQY

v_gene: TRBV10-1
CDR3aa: ASSEGSATNEKLF

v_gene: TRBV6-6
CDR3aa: ASSYWEQGNQPQH

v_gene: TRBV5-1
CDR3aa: ASSPDRGNEKLF

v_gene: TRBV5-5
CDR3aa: ASSHRGTGELF

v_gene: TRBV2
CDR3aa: ASYAGLSNQPQH

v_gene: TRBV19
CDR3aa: ASSAWEAYGYT

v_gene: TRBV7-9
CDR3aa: ASSSDRGADTQY

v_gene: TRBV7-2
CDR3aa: ASSPNSGGLDNEQF

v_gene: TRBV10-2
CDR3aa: ASSTDRYTEAF

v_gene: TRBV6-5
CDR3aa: ASSYSRANYGYT

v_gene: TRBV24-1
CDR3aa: ATSDPDSSYNEQF

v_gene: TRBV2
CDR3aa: ASSKELADTQY

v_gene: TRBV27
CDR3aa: ASSRDIRYTQY

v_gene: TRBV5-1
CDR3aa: ASSLGSGGETQY

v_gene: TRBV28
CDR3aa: ASSFRSPTNYEQY

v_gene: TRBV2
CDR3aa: ASSEENPDSGNTIY

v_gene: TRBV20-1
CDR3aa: SASSGEVSNEPQH

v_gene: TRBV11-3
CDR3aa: ASSLSARSYEQY

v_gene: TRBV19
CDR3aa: ASSIGQINYGYT

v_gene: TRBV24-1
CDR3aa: ATRQNLNTEAF

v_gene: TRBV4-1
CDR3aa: ASSQRGGSMYEQY

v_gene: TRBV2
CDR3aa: ASMSSNYGYT